These 2 T cell receptor beta chains originate from one sample sequenced in a study of blood T cells in healthy people across ages. A second roughly 6 to 11 cycle PCR used barcoded and J-beta primers. TCRdb recomputed calls from the 5' RACE reads with MiXCR, one row per CDR3 protein. The table lists some 1.4 million distinct CDR3 sequences, 40% to 50% of them singletons. Sequencing used blood. These receptors were collected from a woman younger than 35 in good health.

The CDR3 loop reads CASSLPGQGAAPLHF. The CDR3 region has the DNA TGTGCCAGCAGTTTGCCGGGACAGGGGGCGGCACCCCTCCACTTT. The V gene is TRBV28, the J gene TRBJ1-6; TRBD1 aligns across 12 bases. Germline V CDR1 and CDR2: MDHEN, SYDVKM. The CDR3 loop spans 15 amino acids. The V segment lost 3 bases and the J segment 11 bases; nucleotides outside the gene matches: 5. Full variable domain (remainder filled in from reference TRBV28 and TRBJ1-6): DVKVTQSSRYLVKRTGEKVFLECVQDMDHENMFWYRQDPGLGLRLIYFSYDVKMKEKGDIPEGYSVSREKKERFSLILESASTNQTSMYLCASSLPGQGAAPLHFGNGTRLTVT.

In its sample, this clonotype was seen a few times. The chain employs TRBV6-2 or TRBV6-3 and TRBJ1-1; a weak D match, TRBD1 (6 bases). The V end was cut by 5 bases, the J end by 7 bases, with 14 bases between. The CDR3 is 13 residues long. Germline CDR1 and CDR2: MNHEY and SVGEGT. CDR3: CASSPGQRFEAFF. Here the CDR3 DNA reads TGTGCCAGCAGTCCCGGACAGCGATTTGAAGCTTTCTTT.